This T cell receptor beta chain was recorded in a study of blood T cell repertoires in COVID-19. Study context: Italy, Spain and the United States were the sources of the convalescent and acute COVID-19 samples.

Original methodology: Reference gene primer amplification gave estimated nucleated cell counts. Profiled with immunoSEQ multiplex PCR; TCRdb holds only in-frame clones, not every one. D and trimming were read from the DNA, whereas the V and J calls and clone size are those reported in that table. The table shows about 230,000 clones, with approximately 84% occurring only once. The V gene lost 0 bases and the J gene lost 6 bases, with 21 bases spanning the gap. This CDR3 is built from 18 residues. CDR1 MGHRA and CDR2 YSYEKL come from the germline V gene. Sequenced: peripheral blood. J is TRBJ2-1 and V is TRBV4-1, with a possible D match to TRBD2 (6 bases). This sequence was found in a man in his fifties or sixties with COVID-19, enrolled during active disease. The CDR3 bases are TGCGCCAGCAGCCAAGAAGATCCCTTCCGGGGGTGGGCCAATGAGCAGTTCTTC. Translation: CASSQEDPFRGWANEQFF.